Below are 25 T cell receptor beta chains sequenced from a single sample in a study of regulatory T cells in long-lasting Graves disease. Time point indicated: persistent/refractory GD, antithyroid drugs over 5 years with positive TRAb. The authors made the TCR library using RNA they extracted from PBMCs. Construction of TCR beta libraries relied on iRepertoire HTBI primers and on Arm-PCR targeting CDR3 regions. TCRdb redid the calling of the multiplex PCR reads with MiXCR, one entry per CDR3 protein. This repertoire shows about 290,000 distinct CDR3 sequences, more than 20% found once; its top ten account for around three fifths. Sample: peripheral blood mononuclear cells (PBMCs), taken when the disease was refractory, from a patient treated with antithyroid drugs. The receptors derive from a female donor with Graves disease.

The chain uses TRBV27 and TRBJ2-7; weak D call: TRBD2 (6 bases). This CDR3 spans 14 amino acids. Germline CDR1 reads MNHEY; CDR2 reads SMNVEV (reference sequence). The germline V and J ends were trimmed by 2 bases and 3 bases, with 11 bases remaining between them. In DNA form, the CDR3 reads TGTGCCAGCAGTTTAGGGGGGTCCGTCTACGAGCAGTACTTC. Its translation: CASSLGGSVYEQYF.

Ten or more counts support this clonotype. The CDR3 loop is CASSLDLNTEAFF. Written as DNA, the CDR3 is TGTGCCAGCAGCTTAGATCTGAACACTGAAGCTTTCTTT. The chain is built from TRBV11-2 and TRBJ1-1, with unresolved D. Germline loops: CDR1 SGHAT, CDR2 FQNNGV. Trimming stripped 0 bases from V and 0 bases from J, with 2 bases between. The CDR3 totals 13 residues.

This clonotype was picked up a small number of times. The chain recombines TRBV28 with TRBJ2-7; 7 bases line up with TRBD1. With 3 bases clipped from V and 2 bases from J, the junction kept 10 bases outside the gene matches. In germline, CDR1 is MDHEN, CDR2 SYDVKM. The CDR3 consists of 16 residues. The DNA of the CDR3 is TGTGCCAGCAGTTTTATAGAGGGGGCACCCCCCTACGAGCAGTACTTC. Amino acids: CASSFIEGAPPYEQYF.

Comment on this clonotype: A read error may explain this, as a much larger clone is one base away. The chain is built from TRBV5-1 and TRBJ2-6; 7 bases match TRBD1. This CDR3 is 15 amino acids long. Germline CDR1 is SGHRS and CDR2 is YFSETQ. V lost 0 bases and J lost 8; bases outside the gene matches: 5. CDR3: CASSLEGAGTNVLTF. The CDR3, as DNA: TGCGCCAGCAGCTTGGAGGGGGCCGGGACCAACGTCCTGACTTTC.

The rearrangement uses TRBV7-9 and TRBJ1-2; D is unresolved. Trimming left V 2 bases short and J 5 bases short, with 9 bases between. The CDR3 has 13 amino acids. The germline V gene encodes CDR1 SEHNR and CDR2 FQNEAQ (reference sequence). The DNA of the CDR3 is TGTGCCAGCAGCTTATCGAGGGCTTATGGCTACACCTTC. Translation: CASSLSRAYGYTF. Variable domain in full (rest from reference TRBV7-9 and TRBJ1-2): DTGVSQNPRHKITKRGQNVTFRCDPISEHNRLYWYRQTLGQGPEFLTYFQNEAQLEKSRLLSDRFSAERPKGSFSTLEIQRTEQGDSAMYLCASSLSRAYGYTFGSGTRLTVV.

This clonotype was counted a few times. The rearrangement joins TRBV6-5 to TRBJ2-5; D is undetermined. Looked up from germline, CDR1 is MNHEY and CDR2 is SVGAGI. Trimming left V 0 bases short and J 0 bases short, with 5 bases between. The CDR3 contains 14 residues. CDR3 DNA sequence: TGTGCCAGCAGTTACTCCCGAAACCAAGAGACCCAGTACTTC. This translates into CASSYSRNQETQYF.

The gene calls are TRBV20-1 and TRBJ2-7; 8 nucleotides line up with TRBD1. V shed 7 bases and J 6 bases; nucleotides not matched to a gene: 11. The CDR3 loop spans 13 amino acids. In germline, CDR1 is DFQATT, CDR2 SNEGSKA (reference sequence). CDR3 DNA sequence: TGCAGTGTCCAGACGGACAGGGCGGCCGAGCAGTACTTC. This sequence encodes CSVQTDRAAEQYF.

Ten or more counts support this clonotype. The V gene is TRBV7-9, the J gene TRBJ1-1; maybe TRBD1 (5 bases). This CDR3 region has 13 residues. Trimming cost V 6 bases and J 1 base, with 9 bases left between them. The germline CDR1 and CDR2 sequences are SEHNR and FQNEAQ (reference sequence). CDR3 nucleotide sequence: TGTGCCAGCAGTGGTCAGGGGAACACTGAAGCTTTCTTT. It translates to CASSGQGNTEAFF.

This clonotype was seen at least ten times. The rearrangement links TRBV7-2 to TRBJ2-1; D remains unclear. Trimming cost V 1 base and J 3 bases, with 7 bases left between them. The CDR3 totals 14 residues. In germline, CDR1 is SGHTA, CDR2 FQGNSA. CDR3: CASSLDYYYNEQFF. DNA for the CDR3: TGTGCCAGCAGCTTAGACTATTACTACAATGAGCAGTTCTTC.

In its sample, this clonotype was seen a few times. This chain joins TRBV6-5 and TRBJ1-1; 7 bases line up with TRBD1. The J segment lost 0 bases and the V segment lost 2 bases, leaving 3 bases of the junction unmatched. The CDR3 is made up of 15 amino acids. Germline CDR1 MNHEY, CDR2 SVGAGI. The chain's CDR3 is CASSYDRAMNTEAFF. The CDR3 DNA is TGTGCCAGCAGTTACGACAGGGCAATGAACACTGAAGCTTTCTTT.

The chain has TRBV19 and TRBJ1-5; D is undetermined. The germline V and J ends were trimmed by 10 bases and 3 bases, with 16 bases remaining between them. CDR3 size: 14 residues. Germline CDR1 is LNHDA and CDR2 is SQIVND (reference sequence). DNA of the CDR3: TGTGCCACTAAACGGAACAGCTTCAATCAGCCCCAGCATTTT. It encodes CATKRNSFNQPQHF.

This clonotype was picked up one time. The rearrangement uses TRBV4-3 and TRBJ2-7, with TRBD1 as a possible D gene (5 bases). CDR1 and CDR2 (germline): LGHNA, YSLEER. The CDR3 runs 14 residues. Trimming left V 0 bases short and J 3 bases short, with 9 bases between. CDR3 in amino acids: CASSQEVQGYEQYF. In DNA form, the CDR3 reads TGCGCCAGCAGCCAAGAAGTGCAGGGCTACGAGCAGTACTTC.

The rearrangement links TRBV19 to TRBJ1-5; no clear D. V gave up 9 bases and J gave up 0 bases, with 12 bases separating them. The germline CDR1 and CDR2 sequences are LNHDA and SQIVND (reference sequence). This CDR3 has 14 amino acids. CDR3 DNA: TGTGCCAGCAGCGTTGGTCTTAGCAATCAGCCCCAGCATTTT. Protein product: CASSVGLSNQPQHF.

V gene TRBV12-3 or TRBV12-4 combines with J gene TRBJ2-7; a weak D match, TRBD1 (6 bases). The ends were cut back, 4 bases at V and 2 bases at J, with 15 bases in the middle. The CDR3 runs 15 residues. CDR3 loop: CASSWGTPGPYEQYF. CDR3 DNA: TGTGCCAGCAGTTGGGGGACACCAGGACCCTACGAGCAGTACTTC.

In this sample, this clonotype turned up many times. The chain has TRBV2 and TRBJ1-6; weak D call: TRBD1 (5 bases). The CDR3 is 17 amino acids. The V gene's germline CDR1 is SNHLY and CDR2 FYNNEI. Trimming removed 6 bases at V and 0 bases at J, with 15 bases between. In nucleotides, the CDR3 is TGTGCCAGCAGGGGGGACCGAGGGAGCTCCTATAATTCACCCCTCCACTTT. Protein: CASRGDRGSSYNSPLHF. The full variable domain, with the rest looked up from reference TRBV2 and TRBJ1-6, is EPEVTQTPSHQVTQMGQEVILRCVPISNHLYFYWYRQILGQKVEFLVSFYNNEISEKSEIFDDQFSVERPDGSNFTLKIRSTKLEDSAMYFCASRGDRGSSYNSPLHFGNGTRLTVT.

The chain uses TRBV7-9 and TRBJ1-3; D is unclear. Germline CDR1 is SEHNR and CDR2 is FQNEAQ (reference sequence). V lost 1 base to trimming and J lost 0 bases, with 10 bases between them. CDR3 length equals 16 residues. Here the CDR3 reads CASSLVEVASGNTIYF. The CDR3 DNA reads TGTGCCAGCAGCTTAGTGGAGGTCGCCTCTGGAAACACCATATATTTT.

This clonotype was counted only a few times. This chain joins TRBV5-1 and TRBJ2-7, with 7 nucleotides matching TRBD1. Germline loops: CDR1 SGHRS, CDR2 YFSETQ. The trim removed 0 bases at V and 4 bases at J, leaving 10 bases unmatched. The CDR3 is 16 amino acids. CDR3 protein: CASSLVTGTEPYEQYF. In DNA form, the CDR3 reads TGCGCCAGCAGCTTGGTGACTGGGACAGAGCCGTACGAGCAGTACTTC. Full variable domain (missing parts from reference TRBV5-1 and TRBJ2-7): KAGVTQTPRYLIKTRGQQVTLSCSPISGHRSVSWYQQTPGQGLQFLFEYFSETQRNKGNFPGRFSGRQFSNSRSEMNVSTLELGDSALYLCASSLVTGTEPYEQYFGPGTRLTVT.

This rearrangement joins TRBV6-2 or TRBV6-3 to TRBJ1-6; a weak D match, TRBD1 (6 bases). The CDR3 length is 14 residues. V was shortened by 3 bases and J by 7 bases, with 10 bases between the two germline ends. The germline V gene encodes CDR1 MNHEY and CDR2 SVGEGT. The CDR3 sequence: CASSYRQENSPLHF. CDR3 nucleotides: TGTGCCAGCAGTTATCGACAGGAGAATTCACCCCTCCACTTT.

This clonotype was counted ten times or more. This chain uses TRBV28 with TRBJ2-2; D is ambiguous. This CDR3 comprises 14 residues. CDR1 MDHEN and CDR2 SYDVKM come from the germline V gene. Between the trimmed V and J ends, which lost 7 bases and 5 bases, there was a span of 14 bases. This CDR3 is CASMRGERTGELFF. DNA of the CDR3: TGTGCCAGCATGAGAGGAGAACGGACCGGGGAGCTGTTTTTT.

This clonotype was counted at least ten times. The chain recombines TRBV20-1 with TRBJ2-7, with 10 positions matching TRBD2. The V gene end was trimmed by 2 bases and the J gene end by 6 bases; junction bases not matched to a gene: 7. The CDR3 extends over 14 amino acids. Per germline, CDR1 DFQATT and CDR2 SNEGSKA (reference sequence). In DNA, the CDR3 is TGCAGTGCTAGACCTAGCGGGAGATGGGGCGAGCAGTACTTC. Protein: CSARPSGRWGEQYF.

This chain links TRBV20-1 with TRBJ2-7; D is undetermined. Germline V gene lookup returns CDR1 DFQATT and CDR2 SNEGSKA (reference sequence). This CDR3 comprises 15 residues. Trimming removed 0 bases at V and 2 bases at J, with 14 bases between. The CDR3: CSARDILLSTYEQYF. The DNA of the CDR3 is TGCAGTGCTAGAGATATTCTACTTAGCACCTACGAGCAGTACTTC.

In this sample, this clonotype turned up a few times. This chain uses TRBV28 with TRBJ1-4; tentative D call: TRBD1 (6 bases). Trimming took off 2 bases at V and 8 bases at J, with 21 bases between the two ends. Germline CDR1 is MDHEN and CDR2 is SYDVKM. The CDR3 is 17 amino acids. Written as DNA, the CDR3 is TGTGCCAGCAGTTTACGGGGATTTTGGGGGGCGCAAGAAAAACTGTTTTTT. It is translated as CASSLRGFWGAQEKLFF.

Turning to this clonotype: It may be a read error: a sequence one base away is much more abundant. The chain couples TRBV2 to TRBJ2-7; D gene ambiguous. The V gene's germline CDR1 is SNHLY and CDR2 FYNNEI. This CDR3 is built from 11 residues. CDR3 DNA sequence: TGTGCCAGCAAAGGCGCCTACGGGCAGTACTTC. Amino acids: CASKGAYGQYF.

There are a few counts of this clonotype. A much larger clone sits a single nucleotide away, making a read error possible. CDR3 DNA sequence: TGTGCCAGCAGACCTACGGAAGGTAGCGGGAGACACAACGAGCAGTACTTC. This gives the protein CASRPTEGSGRHNEQYF. The chain is built from TRBV12-3 or TRBV12-4 and TRBJ2-7; 9 nucleotides agree with TRBD2. The CDR3 totals 17 residues. J lost 5 bases, V lost 6 bases, and 17 bases had no gene match.

This clonotype was observed many times. The chain has TRBV6-2 or TRBV6-3 and TRBJ1-1; perhaps TRBD1 as D (6 bases). This CDR3 contains 13 residues. V dropped 7 bases and J dropped 6 bases, with 15 bases sitting between them. Germline-derived CDR1 and CDR2 are MNHEY and SVGEGT. CDR3 in DNA: TGTGCCAGCAATTTATTACAGGGCCCTGAAGCTTTCTTT. It specifies CASNLLQGPEAFF.